The 25 T cell receptor beta chains listed next were all sequenced from one sample in a study of T-cell reconstitution after alpha-beta-depleted transplantation in children. The TCRbeta library incorporated unique molecular identifiers. Each CDR3 protein gets one entry after TCRdb re-called the PCR reads with MiXCR. The table shows hundreds of thousands of distinct CDR3 sequences, with approximately 12% occurring only once. Sequences were derived from PBMCs, mostly from graft donor cells, sampled 360 days after TCRalphabeta/CD19-depleted stem cell transplant. The receptors come from a male patient under 18 who had a stem cell transplant for acute myeloid leukemia, so the T cells may come from the graft donor.

This clonotype was detected a few times. The chain joins TRBV5-5 to TRBJ2-4; D unresolved. Germline loops: CDR1 SGHKS, CDR2 YYEKEE (reference sequence). Trimming removed 0 bases from V and 6 bases from J, with 16 bases in between. This CDR3 has 16 amino acids. This chain's CDR3 is CASSLAATRPGNIQYF. In DNA form, the CDR3 reads TGTGCCAGCAGCTTGGCAGCGACCCGGCCTGGAAACATTCAGTACTTC.

This clonotype was seen ten or more times. The V gene is TRBV14, the J gene TRBJ2-5, with a tentative D call TRBD2 (6 bases). Deletions cut 1 base from V and 4 bases from J, with 10 bases between. Germline V gene sequence: CDR1 SGHDN, CDR2 FVKESK. This CDR3 comprises 14 residues. DNA of the CDR3: TGTGCCAGCAGCCAAGGTAGCGGAACAGAGACCCAGTACTTC. It encodes CASSQGSGTETQYF. The variable domain in full, with the rest retrieved from reference TRBV14 and TRBJ2-5, is EAGVTQFPSHSVIEKGQTVTLRCDPISGHDNLYWYRRVMGKEIKFLLHFVKESKQDESGMPNNRFLAERTGGTYSTLKVQPAELEDSGVYFCASSQGSGTETQYFGPGTRLLVL.

This clonotype was observed a few times. At one boundary the junction diverges from the germline segment, which might be a read error. The chain couples TRBV7-7 to TRBJ1-2; a possible D gene is TRBD1 (5 bases). From germline, CDR1 is SSHAT and CDR2 FNYEAQ (reference sequence). This CDR3 has 15 amino acids. CDR3 sequence reads: CASSSRVRGMHGYTF. As DNA, the CDR3 is TGTGCTAGCAGCTCAAGGGTTAGGGGAATGCATGGCTACACCTTC.

This chain connects TRBV6-2 or TRBV6-3 to TRBJ2-7, with 11 bases lining up with TRBD1. V was clipped by 4 bases and J by 7 bases; unmatched bases: 15. This CDR3 is built from 17 residues. CDR1 and CDR2 from the germline V gene are MNHEY and SVGEGT. For the CDR3, the DNA is TGTGCCAGCAGTTTCCCCCGAGCCGGGACAGGGGGTTTTGAGCAGTACTTC. Translation: CASSFPRAGTGGFEQYF.

The V call is TRBV20-1, the J call TRBJ2-7; possibly TRBD1 for D (6 bases). Trimming took off 1 base at V and 13 bases at J, with 14 bases between the two ends. Germline V gives CDR1 DFQATT, CDR2 SNEGSKA (reference sequence). The length of the CDR3 is 11 residues. The CDR3 loop reads CSARVVSGVYF. As DNA, the CDR3 is TGCAGTGCTAGAGTTGTGTCAGGGGTCTACTTC.

There are a few counts of this clonotype. The J gene is TRBJ2-1, the V gene TRBV5-1; 11 bases align to TRBD2. Trimming cost V 4 bases and J 7 bases; bases outside gene matches: 13. The CDR3 has 17 residues. In germline, CDR1 is SGHRS, CDR2 YFSETQ. The CDR3 coding sequence is TGCGCCAGCAGCCAGAGCTTAGCGGGAGGGGTACCTAATGAGCAGTTCTTC. Its protein is CASSQSLAGGVPNEQFF.

This chain joins TRBV7-3 and TRBJ1-1; tentative D call: TRBD1 (6 bases). Trimming stripped 6 bases from V and 3 bases from J, with 20 bases between. There are 16 residues in the CDR3. CDR1 and CDR2 (germline): SGHTA, FQGTGA. The CDR3 sequence: CASSPSWGGRDTEAFF. The CDR3 DNA sequence: TGTGCCAGCAGTCCCTCTTGGGGGGGCAGGGACACTGAAGCTTTCTTT.

This chain connects TRBV27 to TRBJ2-1, with TRBD2 identical over 9 bases. Losses at the gene ends were 0 bases for V and 1 base for J; bases not matched to a gene: 16. The CDR3 is 21 amino acids. Germline V CDR1 and CDR2: MNHEY, SMNVEV (reference sequence). The CDR3 sequence is CASSLSPAVWGSGSSYNEQFF. In nucleotides, the CDR3 is TGTGCCAGCAGTTTATCCCCAGCAGTTTGGGGTAGCGGGAGTTCCTACAATGAGCAGTTCTTC.

There are a few counts of this clonotype. J is TRBJ2-7 and V is TRBV5-6; 9 bases line up with TRBD2. V dropped 0 bases and J dropped 4; count of bases not matched to a gene: 5. The germline V gene has CDR1 SGHDT and CDR2 YYEEEE. There are 15 residues in the CDR3. This CDR3 is CASSLVLAGKYEQYF. DNA for the CDR3: TGTGCCAGCAGCTTGGTTCTAGCGGGAAAATACGAGCAGTACTTC.

This chain connects TRBV4-3 to TRBJ2-7; TRBD2 aligns across 7 bases. Per germline, CDR1 LGHNA and CDR2 YSLEER. With V trimmed by 0 bases and J by 6 bases, 8 bases remained unmatched. CDR3 length equals 15 residues. CDR3 sequence (DNA): TGCGCCAGCAGCCAAGACGGACTAGTTACGCGCGAGCAGTACTTC. As protein: CASSQDGLVTREQYF.

This clonotype was detected ten times or more. The chain combines TRBV12-3 or TRBV12-4 with TRBJ2-7; 7 positions match TRBD1. The CDR3 sequence is 14 residues long. Trimming at V came to 3 bases and at J to 4 bases, leaving 6 bases not matched to a gene. Here the CDR3 DNA reads TGTGCCAGCAGTTTGAACACACAGGGGTACGAGCAGTACTTC. Translating it yields CASSLNTQGYEQYF.

This chain links TRBV7-2 with TRBJ2-7, with 8 bases matching TRBD2. Looked up from germline, CDR1 is SGHTA and CDR2 is FQGNSA. The CDR3 has 15 residues. V lost 5 bases, J lost 4 bases, and 10 bases stayed unmatched. CDR3 bases: TGTGCCAGCAGCCCCACCGCTAGCGGGCCGTACGAGCAGTACTTC. Translated: CASSPTASGPYEQYF.

The J gene is TRBJ2-4, the V gene TRBV6-1; either TRBD1 or TRBD2 may fit D (5 bases each). Germline V gene data show CDR1 as MNHNS and CDR2 as SASEGT. The CDR3 is made up of 17 amino acids. Trimming took off 1 base at V and 1 base at J, with 14 bases between the two ends. This chain's CDR3 is CASSEVWGSGAKNIQYF. Here the CDR3 DNA reads TGTGCCAGCAGTGAAGTTTGGGGGAGTGGGGCCAAAAACATTCAGTACTTC.

The sample holds a few counts of this clonotype. The chain couples TRBV20-1 to TRBJ2-4; D tentatively fits TRBD1 or TRBD2 (6 bases each). This CDR3 has 17 residues. Germline V lookup: CDR1 DFQATT, CDR2 SNEGSKA (reference sequence). V shed 5 bases and J shed 1 base, with 21 bases lying between them. CDR3 in DNA: TGCAGTGCTTCCCAGGGATTACAAGGGGGGGCCAAAAACATTCAGTACTTC. Translating gives CSASQGLQGGAKNIQYF.

This clonotype was detected only a few times. V is TRBV11-2 and J is TRBJ2-5, with TRBD2 matching 9 bases. Germline V gene lookup returns CDR1 SGHAT and CDR2 FQNNGV. V was clipped by 3 bases and J by 5 bases; unmatched bases: 7. This CDR3 comprises 15 residues. The CDR3 DNA follows: TGTGCCAGCAGCTTTAGAGCGGGAGGAAGCGAGACCCAGTACTTC. It translates to CASSFRAGGSETQYF.

This sequence joins TRBV7-2 and TRBJ2-7; either TRBD1 or TRBD2 may fit D (5 bases each). Germline lookup yields CDR1 SGHTA and CDR2 FQGNSA. This CDR3 comprises 15 residues. Trimming stripped 2 bases from V and 1 base from J, with 12 bases between. The CDR3 is CASSLTPGPSYEQYF. CDR3 in DNA: TGTGCCAGCAGCTTAACCCCGGGACCTTCCTACGAGCAGTACTTC.

The chain joins TRBV11-1 to TRBJ2-7; D is uncertain. The CDR3 contains 13 residues. Trimming removed 8 bases from V and 0 bases from J, with 11 bases in between. Per the germline V gene, CDR1 is SGHAT and CDR2 is FQDESV (reference sequence). In nucleotides, the CDR3 is TGTGCCAGCCAAGCGATGAGCTCCTACGAGCAGTACTTC. It yields the protein CASQAMSSYEQYF. The full variable domain, completed using reference TRBV11-1 and TRBJ2-7, is EAEVAQSPRYKITEKSQAVAFWCDPISGHATLYWYRQILGQGPELLVQFQDESVVDDSQLPKDRFSAERLKGVDSTLKIQPAELGDSAMYLCASQAMSSYEQYFGPGTRLTVT.

This clonotype was seen a handful of times. The V and J genes are TRBV28 and TRBJ2-7; 8 bases agree with TRBD1. CDR1 and CDR2 from the germline V gene are MDHEN and SYDVKM. V gave up 5 bases and J gave up 6 bases; unmatched junction bases: 12. The CDR3 length is 15 residues. CDR3 loop: CASSPPGTGWGEQYF. CDR3 nucleotide sequence: TGTGCCAGCAGTCCCCCCGGGACAGGCTGGGGCGAGCAGTACTTC. The full variable domain, rest sourced from reference TRBV28 and TRBJ2-7, is DVKVTQSSRYLVKRTGEKVFLECVQDMDHENMFWYRQDPGLGLRLIYFSYDVKMKEKGDIPEGYSVSREKKERFSLILESASTNQTSMYLCASSPPGTGWGEQYFGPGTRLTVT.

The chain has TRBV7-9 and TRBJ2-1; D not resolved. V was shortened by 0 bases and J by 6 bases, with 6 bases between the two germline ends. Germline-derived CDR1 and CDR2 are SEHNR and FQNEAQ (reference sequence). CDR3 size: 13 residues. The CDR3 sequence is CASSLADPNEQFF. The CDR3 DNA reads TGTGCCAGCAGCTTAGCGGACCCCAATGAGCAGTTCTTC.

This sequence joins TRBV6-1 and TRBJ2-1; tentatively, D is TRBD1 (6 bases). Trimming left V 5 bases short and J 3 bases short, with 17 bases between. This CDR3 contains 16 residues. CDR1 and CDR2 from the germline V gene are MNHNS and SASEGT. This CDR3 is CASSRGTPDIYNEQFF. In nucleotides, the CDR3 is TGTGCCAGCAGTAGGGGGACCCCAGACATCTACAATGAGCAGTTCTTC.

This sequence joins TRBV15 and TRBJ2-1; TRBD1 matches at 7 bases. V lost 8 bases to trimming and J lost 10 bases; unmatched junction nucleotides: 20. CDR1 is LNHNV, CDR2 YYDKDF, per germline (reference sequence). There are 16 residues in the CDR3. The CDR3 bases are TGTGCCACCCGGCTGGTCGGATTAGCGAGGGACAGAGAGCAGTTCTTC. Amino acid sequence: CATRLVGLARDREQFF. The full variable domain, rest sourced from reference TRBV15 and TRBJ2-1, is DAMVIQNPRYQVTQFGKPVTLSCSQTLNHNVMYWYQQKSSQAPKLLFHYYDKDFNNEADTPDNFQSRRPNTSFCFLDIRSPGLGDTAMYLCATRLVGLARDREQFFGPGTRLTVL.

The chain joins TRBV12-3 or TRBV12-4 to TRBJ2-3, with D tentatively TRBD1 (5 bases). Trimming took 3 bases from V and 5 from J, leaving 12 bases between them. The CDR3 is 14 residues long. The CDR3 DNA reads TGTGCCAGCAGTTTCCAGGGTCTGGGAGATACGCAGTATTTT. This gives the protein CASSFQGLGDTQYF.

Comment on this clonotype: No conserved phenylalanine or tryptophan ends this CDR3, so it is likely a read error. The chain employs TRBV29-1 and TRBJ2-5, with 9 bases fitting TRBD2. This CDR3 contains 14 residues. J was trimmed by 5 bases and V by 4 bases; bases with no gene match: 8. Germline V gene lookup returns CDR1 SQVTM and CDR2 ANQGSEA. CDR3 protein: CSVVLAGSYETQYY. The CDR3, as DNA: TGCAGCGTTGTTCTAGCGGGAAGCTACGAGACCCAGTACTAC.

This clonotype showed up many times. V and J are TRBV4-3 and TRBJ2-3; the match to TRBD2 covers 10 bases. Unmatched junction bases numbered 7, after V lost 0 bases and J lost 4 bases. The CDR3 contains 17 residues. Per germline, CDR1 LGHNA and CDR2 YSLEER. The CDR3 nucleotides read TGCGCCAGCAGCCAAGATCCGGCTAGCGGGAGATCAGATACGCAGTATTTT. Translating gives CASSQDPASGRSDTQYF.

This clonotype was picked up a small number of times. The CDR3 sequence is CASSLVRSEKLFF. The CDR3 region has the DNA TGCGCCAGCAGCTTGGTCCGAAGTGAAAAACTGTTTTTT. This chain connects TRBV5-1 to TRBJ1-4; no clear D. Germline CDR1 reads SGHRS; CDR2 reads YFSETQ. CDR3 length equals 13 residues. V gave up 0 bases and J gave up 7 bases, with 7 bases separating them.